The 20 T cell receptor beta chains in this list originate from one sample, sequenced in a study of CD8 T cells in ankylosing spondylitis. Their recognized antigens are unknown. Whole-study findings and limits: What seemed typical of ankylosing spondylitis blood was a TCR beta motif built from 7 or 8 highly homologous variants.

MiXCR was run by TCRdb on the 5' RACE reads, yielding one entry per CDR3 protein. The sample lists some 130,000 distinct CDR3 sequences, approximately 17% seen once, with approximately 30% in the top ten. Sequenced input: blood, either unsorted or a sorted T cell fraction (not recorded which). These receptors all stem from a male donor with ankylosing spondylitis.

The chain uses TRBV4-3 and TRBJ2-6; no reliable D call. V dropped 3 bases and J dropped 4 bases, with 10 bases sitting between them. The CDR3 totals 15 residues. From germline, CDR1 is LGHNA and CDR2 YSLEER. The CDR3 is CASSHQQSGANVLTF. The CDR3 DNA follows: TGCGCCAGCAGCCACCAGCAATCCGGGGCCAACGTCCTGACTTTC.

The sample holds a few counts of this clonotype. The V and J genes are TRBV5-1 and TRBJ1-6, with D possibly matching TRBD1 (5 bases). From germline, CDR1 is SGHRS and CDR2 YFSETQ. V lost 0 bases and J 10 bases, leaving 11 bases between the germline ends. CDR3 length: 14 residues. CDR3 region: CASSLVGGRSPLHF. CDR3 sequence (DNA): TGCGCCAGCAGCTTGGTGGGGGGGAGATCACCCCTCCACTTT.

This clonotype was seen a few times. V gene TRBV27 combines with J gene TRBJ2-7, with D possibly matching TRBD1 (5 bases). V shed 6 bases and J shed 1 base, with 10 bases lying between them. Germline assignment: CDR1 MNHEY and CDR2 SMNVEV (reference sequence). CDR3 length: 13 residues. This chain's CDR3 is CASSDHRSYEQYF. The CDR3 coding sequence is TGTGCCAGCAGCGACCACAGGTCCTACGAGCAGTACTTC.

The chain employs TRBV3-1 and TRBJ1-1, with TRBD1 as a possible D gene (5 bases). Germline loops: CDR1 LGHDT, CDR2 YNNKEL (reference sequence). V was pared by 1 base and J by 7 bases, with 22 bases between. The CDR3 runs to 17 residues. CDR3 coding DNA: TGTGCCAGCAGCCAAGGCATGAACCATTTGGGGGGAGGTGAAGCTTTCTTT. Amino acids: CASSQGMNHLGGGEAFF.

There are a few counts of this clonotype. The genes are TRBV29-1 and TRBJ1-4; tentative D call: TRBD1 (6 bases). Trimming removed 3 bases from V and 0 bases from J, with 8 bases in between. CDR1 and CDR2 from the germline V gene are SQVTM and ANQGSEA. The CDR3 is 14 amino acids. The CDR3 loop is CSVEGGPTNEKLFF. The CDR3 DNA sequence: TGCAGCGTTGAGGGGGGGCCAACTAATGAAAAACTGTTTTTT.

The chain recombines TRBV18 with TRBJ2-5; no firm D call. V lost 3 bases to trimming and J lost 1 base, with 9 bases between them. The CDR3 is 14 amino acids. Per the germline V gene, CDR1 is KGHSH and CDR2 is LQKENI. CDR3: CASSPTQSQETQYF. The DNA of the CDR3 is TGTGCCAGCTCACCCACCCAGAGCCAAGAGACCCAGTACTTC.

This chain links TRBV14 with TRBJ2-1; 9 nucleotides agree with TRBD1. Germline CDR1 SGHDN, CDR2 FVKESK. V shed 4 bases, J shed 15 bases, and the junction held 13 bases outside the gene matches. This CDR3 is 14 amino acids long. CDR3 region: CASSRGPGQGGRFF. The DNA of the CDR3 is TGTGCCAGCAGCCGCGGTCCGGGACAGGGAGGGAGGTTCTTC. Using reference TRBV14 and TRBJ2-1 for the parts outside the CDR3, the full variable domain is EAGVTQFPSHSVIEKGQTVTLRCDPISGHDNLYWYRRVMGKEIKFLLHFVKESKQDESGMPNNRFLAERTGGTYSTLKVQPAELEDSGVYFCASSRGPGQGGRFFGPGTRLTVL.

The table lists this clonotype with a count of one. V gene TRBV27 combines with J gene TRBJ2-1; 11 nucleotides align to TRBD2. With V trimmed by 4 bases and J by 8 bases, 13 bases remained unmatched. Per germline, CDR1 MNHEY and CDR2 SMNVEV (reference sequence). This CDR3 has 17 amino acids. The CDR3 loop is CASSSLLAGVYKDEQFF. CDR3 bases: TGTGCCAGCAGTTCCCTACTAGCGGGAGTATATAAGGATGAGCAGTTCTTC.

This clonotype turned up a few times. J is TRBJ2-7 and V is TRBV2; D remains unclear. The germline gives CDR1 SNHLY, CDR2 FYNNEI. The germline V and J ends were trimmed by 6 bases and 4 bases, with 13 bases remaining between them. The CDR3 runs to 13 residues. CDR3 sequence reads: CASRGPGFYEQYF. The CDR3 bases are TGTGCCAGCAGGGGCCCCGGCTTTTACGAGCAGTACTTC.

The sample holds a few counts of this clonotype. The V call is TRBV2, the J call TRBJ2-7; 9 nucleotides align to TRBD2. CDR3 length: 15 residues. The germline CDR1 and CDR2 sequences are SNHLY and FYNNEI. The ends lost 2 bases at V and 4 bases at J; junction bases unmatched: 6. The CDR3 nucleotides read TGTGCCAGCAGTGAATTCGCTAGCGGGGAGTACGAGCAGTACTTC. Encoded protein: CASSEFASGEYEQYF.

This clonotype was recorded a few times. V and J are TRBV28 and TRBJ1-5; maybe TRBD1 (5 bases). The V gene lost 3 bases and the J gene lost 0 bases, with 9 bases spanning the gap. This CDR3 has 15 amino acids. The germline V gene encodes CDR1 MDHEN and CDR2 SYDVKM. The CDR3 spells CASSFGGTSNQPQHF. CDR3 DNA: TGTGCCAGCAGTTTCGGGGGGACTAGCAATCAGCCCCAGCATTTT.

V usage is TRBV9 and J usage is TRBJ2-2; 10 nucleotides match TRBD1. Per the germline V gene, CDR1 is SGDLS and CDR2 is YYNGEE. CDR3 length: 18 amino acids. The ends lost 4 bases at V and 3 bases at J; junction bases unmatched: 12. In DNA, the CDR3 is TGTGCCAGCAGCAATTCCCGGGACAGGGGATTGGACACCGGGGAGCTGTTTTTT. Residues: CASSNSRDRGLDTGELFF.

This sequence joins TRBV5-1 and TRBJ2-3, with 10 bases aligning to TRBD1. V was clipped by 6 bases and J by 2 bases; unmatched bases: 9. CDR1 and CDR2 (germline): SGHRS, YFSETQ. The length of the CDR3 is 16 residues. The CDR3 DNA reads as TGCGCCAGCACCGACCGGGACAGGGGAAACACAGATACGCAGTATTTT. As protein: CASTDRDRGNTDTQYF.

This clonotype was seen more than once but under ten times. The chain recombines TRBV4-2 with TRBJ1-1; the D gene is possibly TRBD1 (5 bases). Trimming took off 2 bases at V and 1 base at J, with 14 bases between the two ends. There are 16 residues in the CDR3. The germline V gene has CDR1 LGHNA and CDR2 YNFKEQ. The CDR3 DNA sequence: TGTGCCAGCAGCCAACATTCGACAGCCTGGAACACTGAAGCTTTCTTT. Translation: CASSQHSTAWNTEAFF.

This clonotype was detected a few times. The chain uses TRBV20-1 and TRBJ1-2, with 8 bases matching TRBD1. V gave up 1 base and J gave up 5 bases; unmatched junction bases: 9. From germline, CDR1 is DFQATT and CDR2 SNEGSKA (reference sequence). This CDR3 spans 15 amino acids. This chain's CDR3 is CSARVKDRASYGYTF. CDR3 DNA sequence: TGCAGTGCTAGAGTCAAGGACAGGGCCTCGTATGGCTACACCTTC.

In its sample, this clonotype was seen many times. V is TRBV28 and J is TRBJ1-5; unclear D gene. V lost 6 bases and J 9 bases, leaving 15 bases between the germline ends. Germline CDR1 is MDHEN and CDR2 is SYDVKM. CDR3 size: 13 residues. CDR3 region: CASSMGWGWPQHF. CDR3 nucleotides: TGTGCCAGCAGCATGGGGTGGGGTTGGCCCCAGCATTTT.

This clonotype appeared a few times. The chain links TRBV12-3 or TRBV12-4 to TRBJ2-5, with 7 bases identical to TRBD1. This CDR3 has 14 residues. The V segment lost 6 bases and the J segment 6 bases; nucleotides outside the gene matches: 10. The CDR3 loop is CASRVTGAVQTQYF. The CDR3, as DNA: TGTGCCAGCAGGGTCACAGGGGCGGTACAGACCCAGTACTTC.

This clonotype was observed a handful of times. The genes are TRBV6-1 and TRBJ2-5; 7 bases match TRBD1. Germline loops: CDR1 MNHNS, CDR2 SASEGT. The V segment lost 7 bases and the J segment 4 bases; nucleotides outside the gene matches: 12. This CDR3 is built from 15 residues. Here the CDR3 reads CASTLQGILGETQYF. The CDR3 DNA reads as TGTGCCAGCACCCTACAGGGGATCCTCGGAGAGACCCAGTACTTC.

This clonotype occurred many times. J is TRBJ1-1 and V is TRBV29-1; 8 nucleotides agree with TRBD1. The V gene's germline CDR1 is SQVTM and CDR2 ANQGSEA. This CDR3 spans 15 amino acids. The V segment lost 1 base and the J segment 3 bases; nucleotides outside the gene matches: 7. The CDR3 loop reads CSVEVLDRGYTEAFF. The CDR3 bases are TGCAGCGTTGAAGTCTTAGACAGGGGCTACACTGAAGCTTTCTTT. Full variable domain (outside the CDR3, taken from reference TRBV29-1 and TRBJ1-1): SAVISQKPSRDICQRGTSLTIQCQVDSQVTMMFWYRQQPGQSLTLIATANQGSEATYESGFVIDKFPISRPNLTFSTLTVSNMSPEDSSIYLCSVEVLDRGYTEAFFGQGTRLTVV.

The V call is TRBV20-1, the J call TRBJ2-1; D is unclear. With 7 bases removed from V and 0 bases from J, the gap between germline ends came to 10 bases. The CDR3 length is 13 residues. Germline values: CDR1 DFQATT, CDR2 SNEGSKA (reference sequence). The CDR3 reads CSGTVSSYNEQFF. The CDR3 DNA sequence: TGCAGTGGGACGGTAAGCTCCTACAATGAGCAGTTCTTC.